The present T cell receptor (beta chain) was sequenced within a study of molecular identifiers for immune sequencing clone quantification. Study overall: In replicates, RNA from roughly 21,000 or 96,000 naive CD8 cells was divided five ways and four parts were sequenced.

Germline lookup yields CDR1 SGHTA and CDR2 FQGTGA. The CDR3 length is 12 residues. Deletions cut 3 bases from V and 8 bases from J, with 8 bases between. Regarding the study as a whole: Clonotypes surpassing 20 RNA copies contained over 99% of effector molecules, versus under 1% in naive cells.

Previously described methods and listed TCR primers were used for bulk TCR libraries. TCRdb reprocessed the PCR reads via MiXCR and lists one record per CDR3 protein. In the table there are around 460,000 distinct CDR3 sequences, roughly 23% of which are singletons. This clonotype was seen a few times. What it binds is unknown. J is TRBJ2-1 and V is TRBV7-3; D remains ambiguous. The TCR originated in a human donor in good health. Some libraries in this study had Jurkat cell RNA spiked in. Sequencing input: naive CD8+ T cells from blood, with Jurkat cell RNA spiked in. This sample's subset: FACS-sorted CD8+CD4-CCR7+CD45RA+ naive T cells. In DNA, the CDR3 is TGTGCCAGCAGCTTTGGGCCGGATGAGCAGTTCTTC. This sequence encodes CASSFGPDEQFF. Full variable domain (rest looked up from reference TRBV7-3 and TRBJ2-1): GAGVSQTPSNKVTEKGKYVELRCDPISGHTALYWYRQSLGQGPEFLIYFQGTGAADDSGLPNDRFFAVRPEGSVSTLKIQRTERGDSAVYLCASSFGPDEQFFGPGTRLTVL.